The next 4 T cell receptor beta chains were all read from a single sample in a study of T-cell reconstitution after alpha-beta-depleted transplantation in children. Unique molecular identifiers tagged the TCRbeta library. TCRdb re-called the PCR reads with MiXCR, one entry per CDR3 protein. The sample shows some 200,000 distinct CDR3 sequences, approximately 9.8% of them seen only once. The material was PBMCs from the stem cell graft donor, obtained from the stem cell graft. The origin of the receptors is a human donor who donated a stem cell graft to a child with SCID.

The CDR3 loop is CASSYQYTGELFF. CDR3 nucleotides: TGTGCCAGCAGCTACCAGTACACCGGGGAGCTGTTTTTT. This chain connects TRBV5-6 to TRBJ2-2; no reliable D call. Trimming stripped 3 bases from V and 3 bases from J, with 6 bases between. This CDR3 comprises 13 residues. CDR1 and CDR2 from the germline V gene are SGHDT and YYEEEE.

In this sample, this clonotype turned up many times. The J gene is TRBJ2-2, the V gene TRBV29-1; weak D call: TRBD1 (6 bases). The CDR3 length is 12 residues. Trimming removed 4 bases at V and 8 bases at J, with 11 bases between. CDR1 SQVTM and CDR2 ANQGSEA come from the germline V gene. The CDR3 here is CSVVLGAGELFF. Written as DNA, the CDR3 is TGCAGCGTTGTTCTGGGGGCTGGGGAGCTGTTTTTT.

This clonotype was detected ten times or more. The CDR3 region has the DNA TGCGCCAGCAGCACCTTGGGGATAACGAACACTGAAGCTTTCTTT. Protein: CASSTLGITNTEAFF. The chain combines TRBV5-1 with TRBJ1-1; D not certain. Germline V gene lookup returns CDR1 SGHRS and CDR2 YFSETQ. The V gene lost 4 bases and the J gene lost 1 base, with 14 bases spanning the gap. This CDR3 has 15 amino acids.

This clonotype occurred many times. The gene calls are TRBV12-3 or TRBV12-4 and TRBJ1-5; the match to TRBD1 covers 7 bases. V gave up 6 bases and J gave up 1 base; unmatched junction bases: 6. This CDR3 has 15 residues. The CDR3 region has the DNA TGTGCCAGCAGCCCTGACAGGGTCAGCAATCAGCCCCAGCATTTT. Translation gives CASSPDRVSNQPQHF.